This T cell receptor beta chain was identified during a study of spatial heterogeneity in lung cancer. In the case of this clonotype: The antigen is not known.

MiXCR, applied by TCRdb to the 5' RACE reads, yields one record per CDR3 protein. Here the sample spans about 2,300 distinct CDR3 sequences, roughly 15% being singletons. The CDR3 contains 17 residues. V lost 5 bases to trimming and J lost 0 bases, with 17 bases between them. Germline V gene lookup returns CDR1 MNHEY and CDR2 SVGAGI. Regarding the study as a whole: Tumors with more nonsynonymous mutations had more expanded intratumoral alpha and beta TCRs.

As to time point: sample taken at primary tumor resection. The source was lung tumor tissue, collected at surgery. This sequence was found in a male donor with early-stage non-small cell lung cancer. The chain is built from TRBV6-5 and TRBJ1-5; no definite D call. The chain's CDR3 is CASSPDPAPASNQPQHF. The CDR3 DNA sequence: TGTGCCAGCAGTCCCGATCCTGCACCGGCTAGCAATCAGCCCCAGCATTTT.